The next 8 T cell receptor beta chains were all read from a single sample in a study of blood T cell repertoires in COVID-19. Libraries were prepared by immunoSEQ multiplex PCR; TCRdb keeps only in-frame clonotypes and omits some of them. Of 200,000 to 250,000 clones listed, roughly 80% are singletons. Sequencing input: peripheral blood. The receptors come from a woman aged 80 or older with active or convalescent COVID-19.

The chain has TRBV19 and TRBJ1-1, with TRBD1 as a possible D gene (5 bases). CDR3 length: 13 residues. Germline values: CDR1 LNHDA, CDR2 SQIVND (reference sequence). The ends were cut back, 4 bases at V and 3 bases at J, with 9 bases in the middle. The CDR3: CASSTWGDTEAFF. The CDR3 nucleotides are TGTGCCAGTAGTACCTGGGGGGACACTGAAGCTTTCTTT.

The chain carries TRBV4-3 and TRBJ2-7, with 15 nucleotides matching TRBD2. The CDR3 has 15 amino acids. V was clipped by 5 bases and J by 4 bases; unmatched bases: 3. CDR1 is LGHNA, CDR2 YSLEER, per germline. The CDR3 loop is CASSTGTSGGYEQYF. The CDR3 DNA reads TGCGCCAGCAGCACCGGGACTAGCGGGGGGTACGAGCAGTACTTC.

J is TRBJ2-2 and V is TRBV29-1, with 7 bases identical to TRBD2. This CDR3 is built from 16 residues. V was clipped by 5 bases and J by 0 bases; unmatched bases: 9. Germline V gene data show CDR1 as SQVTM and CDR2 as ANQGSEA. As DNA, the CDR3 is TGCAGCGTTACTGGGGGAGGGTTCGCGAACACCGGGGAGCTGTTTTTT. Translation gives CSVTGGGFANTGELFF.

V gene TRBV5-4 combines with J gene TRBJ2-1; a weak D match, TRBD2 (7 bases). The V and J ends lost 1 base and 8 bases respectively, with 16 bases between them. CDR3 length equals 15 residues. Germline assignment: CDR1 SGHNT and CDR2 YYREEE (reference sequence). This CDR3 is CASSLWGGQKDEQFF. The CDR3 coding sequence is TGTGCCAGCAGCTTGTGGGGGGGCCAGAAGGATGAGCAGTTCTTC.

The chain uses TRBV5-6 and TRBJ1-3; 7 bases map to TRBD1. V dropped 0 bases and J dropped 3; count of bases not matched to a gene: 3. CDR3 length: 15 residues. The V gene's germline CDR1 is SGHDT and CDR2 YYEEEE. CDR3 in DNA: TGTGCCAGCAGCTTGGAGGGGGCGCTTGGAAACACCATATATTTT. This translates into CASSLEGALGNTIYF. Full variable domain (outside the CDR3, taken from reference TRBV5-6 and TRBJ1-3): DAGVTQSPTHLIKTRGQQVTLRCSPKSGHDTVSWYQQALGQGPQFIFQYYEEEERQRGNFPDRFSGHQFPNYSSELNVNALLLGDSALYLCASSLEGALGNTIYFGEGSWLTVV.

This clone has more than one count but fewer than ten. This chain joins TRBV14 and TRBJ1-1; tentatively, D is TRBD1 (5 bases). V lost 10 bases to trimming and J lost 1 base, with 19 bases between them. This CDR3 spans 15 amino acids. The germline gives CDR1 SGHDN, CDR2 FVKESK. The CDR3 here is CATSRVTSWNTEAFF. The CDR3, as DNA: TGTGCCACCTCCAGGGTTACCAGCTGGAACACTGAAGCTTTCTTT.

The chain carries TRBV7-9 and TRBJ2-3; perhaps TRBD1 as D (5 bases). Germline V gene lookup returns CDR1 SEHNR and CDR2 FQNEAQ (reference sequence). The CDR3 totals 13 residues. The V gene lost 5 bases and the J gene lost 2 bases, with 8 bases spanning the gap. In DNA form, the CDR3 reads TGTGCCAGCAGCCTGGACACCACAGATACGCAGTATTTT. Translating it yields CASSLDTTDTQYF.

The CDR3 sequence: CASSLEQGAGGYTF. CDR3 bases: TGTGCCAGCAGCCTCGAACAGGGGGCCGGCGGCTACACCTTC. The chain carries TRBV7-2 and TRBJ1-2; 9 bases align to TRBD1. The CDR3 length is 14 residues. The V and J ends lost 5 bases and 8 bases, in that order; junction bases with no gene match: 9. Germline CDR1 reads SGHTA; CDR2 reads FQGNSA. Full variable domain (outside the CDR3, taken from reference TRBV7-2 and TRBJ1-2): GAGVSQSPSNKVTEKGKDVELRCDPISGHTALYWYRQSLGQGLEFLIYFQGNSAPDKSGLPSDRFSAERTGGSVSTLTIQRTQQEDSAVYLCASSLEQGAGGYTFGSGTRLTVV.